This T cell receptor beta chain was sequenced during a study of blood T cell repertoires in COVID-19 (dated by TCRdb to 2018 to 2020). With regard to the full study: Collaborator samples came from the United States, Italy and Spain and covered acute and convalescent phases of COVID-19. The repertoires were released in a freely available public database intended as a resource for research on the immune response to SARS-CoV-2. Deeply sampled blood TCRbeta repertoires from subjects exposed to, actively infected with, or recovered from COVID-19 were included in the dataset. A de-identified subject ID, COVID-19 status, age in years and sex were almost always included in the sample metadata. Where available, HLA class I and class II types were taken from metadata supplied by the sample provider and were not determined by assay-based typing. Samples were obtained from the ongoing ImmuneRACE study (first 160 participants) and from roughly 1,300 subjects provided by 6 global collaborators. The prospective study material was composed of cDNA or gDNA derived from T cells, B-cell-depleted T cells, or PBMCs.

Study-wide findings and limitations: The quantity of clinical and demographic metadata differed by source and by participant and was supplied without curation.

In Seattle, one collaborating source enrolled patients while the infection was active and tracked those patients longitudinally over the course of disease. Collaborating institutions collected whole blood in K2EDTA tubes following their own protocols. Collaborator samples were shipped for TCRbeta analysis as frozen whole blood, isolated PBMCs, or DNA extracted from either sample type. Regarding this clone: Its recognized antigen is unknown. Per-base quality was not reported, and no clone a single base away is much larger than it.

TCRbeta CDR3 regions were amplified from genomic DNA using the immunoSEQ Assay, a bias-controlled multiplex PCR. The authors processed their data as follows. Within the assay, amplification of reference gene primers was used to estimate how many nucleated cells each sample contained. To quantify the absolute abundance of each unique TCRbeta CDR3 rearrangement, sequence reads were collapsed and filtered. For each sample, productive Simpson clonality was calculated as the square root of Simpson's diversity index across productive rearrangements. As stored in TCRdb, this immuneACCESS dataset retains in-frame rearrangements with V and J assigned. A fraction of the clones does not appear; measured against another copy, unresolved V genes explain less than half of the discrepancy, and the remainder lacks a known reason. V and J calls and clone size are those listed in that table; D and trimming were worked out from the DNA. The sample contains some 180,000 clones, about four fifths of them found a single time. Around 10% of the sample is in the top ten clones.

The receptor was derived from a woman in her 40s with COVID-19, enrolled during active disease. The specimen sequenced was peripheral blood.

The base sequence is TGTGCCAGCAGTGAAGCGTTCGACAGTACAGATACGCAGTATTTT. This yields the protein CASSEAFDSTDTQYF. The sequence links TRBV6-1 to TRBJ2-3; the D gene is perhaps TRBD1, from 5 matching bases. Between the V and J ends, shortened by 0 bases and 3 bases respectively, the junction contains 10 bases. From the cysteine through the phenylalanine, the CDR3 covers 15 amino acids. This entry keeps only the CDR3 DNA: 45 bases, framed from base 1. As encoded in the germline V gene, CDR1 is MNHNS while CDR2 is SASEGT.